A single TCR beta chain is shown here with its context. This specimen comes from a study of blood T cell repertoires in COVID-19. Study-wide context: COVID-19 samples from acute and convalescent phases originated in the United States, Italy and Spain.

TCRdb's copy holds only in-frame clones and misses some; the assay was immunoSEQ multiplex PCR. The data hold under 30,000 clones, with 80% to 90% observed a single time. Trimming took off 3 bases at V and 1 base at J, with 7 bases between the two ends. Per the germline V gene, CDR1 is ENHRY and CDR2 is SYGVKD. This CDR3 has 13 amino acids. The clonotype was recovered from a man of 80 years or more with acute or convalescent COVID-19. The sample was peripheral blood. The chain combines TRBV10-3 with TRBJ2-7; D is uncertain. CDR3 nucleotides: TGTGCCATCAGTGACAGGATATCCTACGAGCAGTACTTC. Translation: CAISDRISYEQYF.